Below, 10 T cell receptor beta chains from the same sample are listed, as sequenced in a study of OX40 agonist ivuxolimab in advanced cancers. Sequencing used immunoSEQ multiplex PCR; TCRdb keeps in-frame clones, though not all of them. The sample lists 40,000 to 45,000 clones, 80% occurring once. Sequencing was performed on CD4+ or CD8+ T cells sorted from blood, taken in a trial of the OX40 agonist ivuxolimab. The receptors originated from an adult with an advanced solid tumor such as melanoma, head and neck, liver or kidney cancer.

The chain employs TRBV11-2 and TRBJ2-7, with a tentative D call TRBD1 (6 bases). This CDR3 region has 13 residues. Trimming cost V 5 bases and J 7 bases, with 15 bases left between them. Germline loops: CDR1 SGHAT, CDR2 FQNNGV. CDR3 amino acids: CASSLNRVEEQYF. The CDR3 coding sequence is TGTGCCAGCAGCCTCAACAGGGTTGAGGAGCAGTACTTC.

The rearrangement joins TRBV30 to TRBJ2-5, with TRBD2 identical over 7 bases. This CDR3 is 15 amino acids long. V was pared by 1 base and J by 5 bases, with 10 bases of the junction left unmatched. Per germline, CDR1 GTSNPN and CDR2 SVGIG (reference sequence). The CDR3: CAWSALGGRRETQYF. CDR3 bases: TGTGCCTGGAGTGCTTTGGGCGGGAGAAGGGAGACCCAGTACTTC.

This clone was counted between two and nine times. The chain recombines TRBV10-2 with TRBJ2-3, with 8 nucleotides matching TRBD2. The V gene end was trimmed by 5 bases and the J gene end by 2 bases; junction bases not matched to a gene: 12. Germline CDR1 WSHSY, CDR2 SAAADI. The CDR3 has 17 residues. The CDR3 spells CASSRDLGLEVTDTQYF. The CDR3 nucleotides are TGCGCCAGCAGTCGTGATTTGGGACTAGAAGTCACAGATACGCAGTATTTT.

This clone was detected once. The chain is built from TRBV29-1 and TRBJ2-1; 8 bases are shared with TRBD1. The CDR3 has 13 residues. J lost 6 bases, V lost 7 bases, and 8 bases had no gene match. Germline values: CDR1 SQVTM, CDR2 ANQGSEA. The CDR3 coding sequence is TGCAGCGCTAGAGACAGGGGTAGCAATGAGCAGTTCTTC. It specifies CSARDRGSNEQFF.

This chain connects TRBV6-5 to TRBJ1-5; 8 positions match TRBD1. The germline gives CDR1 MNHEY, CDR2 SVGAGI. The CDR3 spans 15 residues. V lost 6 bases to trimming and J lost 3 bases; unmatched junction nucleotides: 7. The CDR3 here is CASRPQGAPNQPQHF. The CDR3 bases are TGTGCCAGCAGGCCCCAGGGGGCCCCCAATCAGCCCCAGCATTTT.

CDR3 sequence reads: CASSPAGGAYEQYF. The CDR3 nucleotides are TGTGCCAGCAGCCCAGCCGGGGGGGCCTACGAGCAGTACTTC. The chain has TRBV7-2 and TRBJ2-7, with 8 bases matching TRBD2. V trimming: 5 bases; J trimming: 2 bases; junction bases outside the gene matches: 5. The CDR3 has 14 residues. Germline-derived CDR1 and CDR2 are SGHTA and FQGNSA. Looking up the rest from reference TRBV7-2 and TRBJ2-7 gives the full variable domain: GAGVSQSPSNKVTEKGKDVELRCDPISGHTALYWYRQSLGQGLEFLIYFQGNSAPDKSGLPSDRFSAERTGGSVSTLTIQRTQQEDSAVYLCASSPAGGAYEQYFGPGTRLTVT.

Points on this clone: An end of the junction does not agree with germline; a read error may underlie this. In DNA, the CDR3 is TGTGCCAGCAGTTGGGGGACAGCCGCCTACGGGCAGTACTTC. Its translation is CASSWGTAAYGQYF. The genes are TRBV28 and TRBJ2-7, with TRBD1 matching 7 bases. Germline V lookup: CDR1 MDHEN, CDR2 SYDVKM. The CDR3 is made up of 14 amino acids.

The sample holds many counts of this clone. The rearrangement links TRBV7-2 to TRBJ2-5, with 10 positions matching TRBD2. The germline CDR1 and CDR2 sequences are SGHTA and FQGNSA. There are 16 residues in the CDR3. Germline trimming cut 2 bases from V and 5 bases from J; bases unmatched to any gene: 8. CDR3 sequence: CASSLSGLAGAETQYF. CDR3 sequence (DNA): TGTGCCAGCAGCTTATCTGGGCTAGCGGGAGCGGAGACCCAGTACTTC.

The chain couples TRBV27 to TRBJ1-5; D gene uncertain. The CDR3 length is 12 residues. Deletions cut 6 bases from V and 4 bases from J, with 7 bases between. CDR1 and CDR2 (germline): MNHEY, SMNVEV (reference sequence). The CDR3 sequence: CASRARNQPQHF. The CDR3 DNA reads TGTGCCAGCAGGGCCAGAAATCAGCCCCAGCATTTT.

The gene calls are TRBV5-1 and TRBJ1-1; the D is unclear. CDR1 and CDR2 (germline): SGHRS, YFSETQ. The CDR3 runs to 14 residues. Trimming removed 2 bases from V and 0 bases from J, with 8 bases in between. The CDR3 coding sequence is TGCGCCAGCAGCTTAGGCGCAGTGAACACTGAAGCTTTCTTT. Protein: CASSLGAVNTEAFF.